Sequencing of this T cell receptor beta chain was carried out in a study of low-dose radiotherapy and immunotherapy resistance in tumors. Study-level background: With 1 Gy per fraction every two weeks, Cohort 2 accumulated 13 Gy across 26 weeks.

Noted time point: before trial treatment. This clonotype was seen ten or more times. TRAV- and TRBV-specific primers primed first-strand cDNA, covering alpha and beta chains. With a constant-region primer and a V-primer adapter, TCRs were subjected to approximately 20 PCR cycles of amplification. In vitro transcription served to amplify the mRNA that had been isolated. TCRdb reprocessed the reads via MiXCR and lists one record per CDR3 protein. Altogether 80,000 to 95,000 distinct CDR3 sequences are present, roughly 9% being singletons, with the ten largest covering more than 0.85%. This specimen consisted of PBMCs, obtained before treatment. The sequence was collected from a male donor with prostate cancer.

Here the CDR3 DNA reads TGTGCCAGCAGTTACGTAAGGGGAGGATCCTACGAGCAGTACTTC. It specifies CASSYVRGGSYEQYF. The chain carries TRBV6-2 or TRBV6-3 and TRBJ2-7; TRBD2 might be the D (6 bases). There are 15 residues in the CDR3. Trimming removed 2 bases at V and 1 base at J, with 12 bases between. The germline gives CDR1 MNHEY, CDR2 SVGEGT.